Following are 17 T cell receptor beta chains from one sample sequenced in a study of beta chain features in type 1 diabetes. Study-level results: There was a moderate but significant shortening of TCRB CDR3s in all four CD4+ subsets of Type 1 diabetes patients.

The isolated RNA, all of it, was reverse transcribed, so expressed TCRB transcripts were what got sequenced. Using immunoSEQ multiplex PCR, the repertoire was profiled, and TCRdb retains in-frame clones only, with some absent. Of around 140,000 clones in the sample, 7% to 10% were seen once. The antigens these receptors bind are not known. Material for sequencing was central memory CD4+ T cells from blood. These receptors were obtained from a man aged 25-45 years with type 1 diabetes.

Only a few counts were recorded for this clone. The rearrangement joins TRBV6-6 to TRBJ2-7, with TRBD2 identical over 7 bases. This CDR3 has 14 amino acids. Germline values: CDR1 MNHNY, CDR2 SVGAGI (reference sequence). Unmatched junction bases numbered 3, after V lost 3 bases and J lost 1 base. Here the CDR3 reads CASSYTAGSYEQYF. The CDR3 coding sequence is TGTGCCAGCAGTTATACAGCGGGGTCCTACGAGCAGTACTTC.

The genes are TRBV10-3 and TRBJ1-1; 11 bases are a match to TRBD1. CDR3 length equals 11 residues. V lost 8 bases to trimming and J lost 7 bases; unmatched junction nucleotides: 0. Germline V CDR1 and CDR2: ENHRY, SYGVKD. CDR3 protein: CAIGTGGEAFF. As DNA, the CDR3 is TGTGCCATCGGGACAGGGGGTGAAGCTTTCTTT.

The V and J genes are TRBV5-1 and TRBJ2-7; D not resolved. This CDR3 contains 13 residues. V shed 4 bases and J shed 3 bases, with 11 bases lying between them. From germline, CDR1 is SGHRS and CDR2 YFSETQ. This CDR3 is CASSAGSLYEQYF. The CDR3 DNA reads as TGCGCCAGCAGCGCTGGCTCTCTCTACGAGCAGTACTTC.

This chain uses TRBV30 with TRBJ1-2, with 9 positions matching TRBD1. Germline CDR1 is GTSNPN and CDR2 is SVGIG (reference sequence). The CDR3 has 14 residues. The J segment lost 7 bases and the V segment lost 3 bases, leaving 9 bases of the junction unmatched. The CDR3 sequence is CAWRVRDREAGYTF. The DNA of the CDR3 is TGTGCCTGGAGGGTCCGGGACAGGGAGGCTGGCTACACCTTC.

Here the CDR3 reads CASSLLSGDYEQYF. The CDR3 coding sequence is TGCGCCAGCAGCTTGCTCTCGGGGGACTACGAGCAGTACTTC. The chain is built from TRBV5-1 and TRBJ2-7; D perhaps matches TRBD2 (6 bases). Germline loops: CDR1 SGHRS, CDR2 YFSETQ. V was clipped by 1 base and J by 3 bases, with 11 bases between them. The CDR3 runs to 14 residues.

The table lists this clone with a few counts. The CDR3 is CASSPQVNTEAFF. Here the CDR3 DNA reads TGTGCCAGCAGCCCACAAGTGAACACTGAAGCTTTCTTT. The gene calls are TRBV4-2 and TRBJ1-1; D is uncertain. The CDR3 has 13 amino acids. Germline lookup yields CDR1 LGHNA and CDR2 YNFKEQ. V was pared by 4 bases and J by 0 bases, with 6 bases between.

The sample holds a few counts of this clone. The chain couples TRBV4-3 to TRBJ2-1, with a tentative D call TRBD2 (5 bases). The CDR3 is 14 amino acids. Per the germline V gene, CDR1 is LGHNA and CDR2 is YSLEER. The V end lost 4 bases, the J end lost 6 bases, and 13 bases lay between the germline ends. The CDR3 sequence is CASSPGISGNEQFF. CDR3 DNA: TGCGCCAGCAGCCCCGGGATCTCAGGCAATGAGCAGTTCTTC.

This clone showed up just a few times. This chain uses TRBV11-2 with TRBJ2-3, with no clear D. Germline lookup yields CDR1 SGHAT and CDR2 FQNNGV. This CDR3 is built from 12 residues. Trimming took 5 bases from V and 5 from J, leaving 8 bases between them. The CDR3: CASSPYGDTQYF. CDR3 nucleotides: TGTGCCAGCAGCCCTTACGGAGATACGCAGTATTTT.

CDR3 coding DNA: TGCGCCAGCAGCTCCGGACTAGCGGGGAGCACCGGGGAGCTGTTTTTT. It translates to CASSSGLAGSTGELFF. V usage is TRBV5-1 and J usage is TRBJ2-2; 12 bases align to TRBD2. V gave up 3 bases and J gave up 4 bases; unmatched junction bases: 4. This CDR3 comprises 16 residues. Germline CDR1 and CDR2: SGHRS and YFSETQ. Full variable domain (missing parts from reference TRBV5-1 and TRBJ2-2): KAGVTQTPRYLIKTRGQQVTLSCSPISGHRSVSWYQQTPGQGLQFLFEYFSETQRNKGNFPGRFSGRQFSNSRSEMNVSTLELGDSALYLCASSSGLAGSTGELFFGEGSRLTVL.

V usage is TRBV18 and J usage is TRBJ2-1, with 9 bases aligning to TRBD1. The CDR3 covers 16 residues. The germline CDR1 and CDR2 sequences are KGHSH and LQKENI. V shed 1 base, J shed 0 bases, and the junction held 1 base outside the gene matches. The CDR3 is CASSPLDRGSYNEQFF. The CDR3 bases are TGTGCCAGCTCACCACTGGACAGGGGCTCCTACAATGAGCAGTTCTTC.

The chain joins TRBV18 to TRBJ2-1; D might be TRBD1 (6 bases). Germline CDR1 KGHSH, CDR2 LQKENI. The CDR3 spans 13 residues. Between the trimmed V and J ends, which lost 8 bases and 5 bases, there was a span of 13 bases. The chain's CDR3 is CASVPNRDNEQFF. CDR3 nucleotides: TGTGCCAGCGTTCCGAACAGGGACAATGAGCAGTTCTTC.

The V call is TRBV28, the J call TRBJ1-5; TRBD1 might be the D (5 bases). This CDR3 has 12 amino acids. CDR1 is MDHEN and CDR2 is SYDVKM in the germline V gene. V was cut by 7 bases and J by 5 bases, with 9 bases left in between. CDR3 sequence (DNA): TGTGCCAGCATCTCACAGGATCAGCCCCAGCATTTT. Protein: CASISQDQPQHF.

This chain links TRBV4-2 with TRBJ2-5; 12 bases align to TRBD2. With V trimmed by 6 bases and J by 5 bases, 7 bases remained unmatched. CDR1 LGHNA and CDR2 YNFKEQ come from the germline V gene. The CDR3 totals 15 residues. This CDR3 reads CASSLAGGQVETQYF. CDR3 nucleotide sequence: TGTGCCAGCAGTCTAGCGGGGGGGCAGGTTGAGACCCAGTACTTC.

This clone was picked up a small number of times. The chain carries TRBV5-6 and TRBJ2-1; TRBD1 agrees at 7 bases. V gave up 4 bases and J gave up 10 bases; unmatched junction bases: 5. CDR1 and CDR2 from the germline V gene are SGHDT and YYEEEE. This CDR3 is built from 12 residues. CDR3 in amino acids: CASSLQQGEQFF. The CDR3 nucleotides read TGTGCCAGCAGCCTGCAACAGGGGGAGCAGTTCTTC.

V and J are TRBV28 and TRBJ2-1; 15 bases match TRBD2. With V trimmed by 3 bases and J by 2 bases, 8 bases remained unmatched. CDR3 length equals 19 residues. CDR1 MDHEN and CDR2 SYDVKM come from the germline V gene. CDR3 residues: CASSLGLAGGGWTYNEQFF. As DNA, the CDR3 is TGTGCCAGCAGTTTGGGACTAGCGGGGGGAGGTTGGACCTACAATGAGCAGTTCTTC.

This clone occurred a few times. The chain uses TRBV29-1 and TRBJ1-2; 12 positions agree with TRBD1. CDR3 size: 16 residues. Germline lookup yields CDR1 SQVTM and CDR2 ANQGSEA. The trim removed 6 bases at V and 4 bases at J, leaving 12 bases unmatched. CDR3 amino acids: CSVPGQGAGSLYGYTF. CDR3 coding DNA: TGCAGCGTCCCGGGACAGGGGGCTGGTTCCCTCTATGGCTACACCTTC.

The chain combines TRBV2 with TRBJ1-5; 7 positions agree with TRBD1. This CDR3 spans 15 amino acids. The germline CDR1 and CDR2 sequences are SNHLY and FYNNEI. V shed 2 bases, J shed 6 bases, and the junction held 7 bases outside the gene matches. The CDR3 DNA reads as TGTGCCAGCAGTGAACGTCAGGGGGTCAGTCAGCCCCAGCATTTT. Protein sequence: CASSERQGVSQPQHF.